A single sample is the source of the 11 T cell receptor beta chains below, sequenced in a study of shared clonotypes between healthy human individuals. Profiled with immunoSEQ multiplex PCR; TCRdb holds only in-frame clones, not every one. This table has about 1.9 million clones, approximately 92% appearing once. The naive CD8 subset, CD45RO-negative cells positively selected for CCR7, excluded terminally differentiated effector memory CD45RA+ cells. The sample was naive CD8+ T cells from PBMCs. These receptor sequences come from a man aged 18 to 30 in good health. Some clones in this sample may be carry-over from other donors' samples.

CDR3 in amino acids: CASSYTTQDTQYF. DNA of the CDR3: TGTGCCAGCAGTTACACAACGCAAGATACGCAGTATTTT. The rearrangement uses TRBV27 and TRBJ2-3; the D is unclear. From germline, CDR1 is MNHEY and CDR2 SMNVEV (reference sequence). The CDR3 sequence is 13 residues long. Trimming took off 4 bases at V and 5 bases at J, with 10 bases between the two ends.

This CDR3 reads CASSLAGGFYGYTF. CDR3 nucleotide sequence: TGTGCCAGCAGCTTAGCGGGGGGATTCTATGGCTACACCTTC. This rearrangement joins TRBV11-2 to TRBJ1-2, with a possible D match to TRBD1 (5 bases). V lost 1 base and J 4 bases, leaving 10 bases between the germline ends. The CDR3 length is 14 residues. CDR1 is SGHAT, CDR2 FQNNGV, per germline.

This chain links TRBV7-9 with TRBJ1-5; TRBD1 matches 7 bases. With 4 bases clipped from V and 0 bases from J, the junction kept 12 bases outside the gene matches. The CDR3 contains 18 residues. Per germline, CDR1 SEHNR and CDR2 FQNEAQ (reference sequence). The CDR3 here is CASSSNHLDRASNQPQHF. In DNA, the CDR3 is TGTGCCAGCAGCTCCAACCACCTAGACAGGGCTAGCAATCAGCCCCAGCATTTT. Looking up the rest from reference TRBV7-9 and TRBJ1-5 gives the full variable domain: DTGVSQNPRHKITKRGQNVTFRCDPISEHNRLYWYRQTLGQGPEFLTYFQNEAQLEKSRLLSDRFSAERPKGSFSTLEIQRTEQGDSAMYLCASSSNHLDRASNQPQHFGDGTRLSIL.

The chain employs TRBV27 and TRBJ2-1; TRBD1 matches at 9 bases. Germline V CDR1 and CDR2: MNHEY, SMNVEV (reference sequence). The CDR3 loop spans 15 amino acids. J lost 5 bases, V lost 4 bases, and 6 bases had no gene match. CDR3 DNA: TGTGCCAGCAGTTCACAGGGGGCTGCGGACAATGAGCAGTTCTTC. Translated, it gives CASSSQGAADNEQFF.

The rearrangement joins TRBV6-1 to TRBJ2-7; weak D call: TRBD1 (6 bases). Looked up from germline, CDR1 is MNHNS and CDR2 is SASEGT. This CDR3 comprises 13 residues. Trimming shortened V by 8 bases and J by 3 bases, and 14 bases separated the two germline ends. CDR3 sequence: CASGDRTDYEQYF. CDR3 nucleotides: TGTGCCAGCGGAGACAGGACGGACTACGAGCAGTACTTC.

The chain combines TRBV11-2 with TRBJ2-5, with 7 bases aligning to TRBD2. Per the germline V gene, CDR1 is SGHAT and CDR2 is FQNNGV. Trimming at V came to 2 bases and at J to 0 bases, leaving 9 bases not matched to a gene. The CDR3 is made up of 17 amino acids. The CDR3 DNA sequence: TGTGCCAGCAGCTTATACCCGGGGCGGGGGTACCAAGAGACCCAGTACTTC. As protein: CASSLYPGRGYQETQYF. Based on the CDR3 plus reference TRBV11-2 and TRBJ2-5, the full variable domain is EAGVAQSPRYKIIEKRQSVAFWCNPISGHATLYWYQQILGQGPKLLIQFQNNGVVDDSQLPKDRFSAERLKGVDSTLKIQPAKLEDSAVYLCASSLYPGRGYQETQYFGPGTRLLVL.

About this clone: The sample has other DNA sequences that encode this CDR3 too. CDR3 nucleotides: TGCAGCGTTGAACAGGGGCCTGGAAACACCATATATTTT. Its protein product is CSVEQGPGNTIYF. The chain has TRBV29-1 and TRBJ1-3; weak D call: TRBD1 (6 bases). Looked up from germline, CDR1 is SQVTM and CDR2 is ANQGSEA. V shed 2 bases and J shed 2 bases, with 7 bases lying between them. The CDR3 runs to 13 residues.

The J gene is TRBJ2-7, the V gene TRBV6-4, with D possibly TRBD2 on 6 matching bases. The CDR3 consists of 16 residues. Between the trimmed V and J ends, which lost 3 bases and 0 bases, there was a span of 15 bases. CDR1 is MRHNA and CDR2 is SNTAGT in the germline V gene. In DNA form, the CDR3 reads TGTGCCAGCAGTGAACGGGAGCGGAGATGCTCCTACGAGCAGTACTTC. It is translated as CASSERERRCSYEQYF.

This chain links TRBV7-7 with TRBJ2-5; 9 positions match TRBD1. Trimming removed 5 bases from V and 5 bases from J; junction bases left unmatched: 6. Per the germline V gene, CDR1 is SSHAT and CDR2 is FNYEAQ (reference sequence). CDR3 length: 14 amino acids. CDR3 in amino acids: CASSPGQGMETQYF. Here the CDR3 DNA reads TGTGCCAGCAGCCCGGGACAGGGTATGGAGACCCAGTACTTC.

The chain employs TRBV5-6 and TRBJ1-1; D uncertain. The CDR3 spans 14 residues. Per germline, CDR1 SGHDT and CDR2 YYEEEE. V lost 0 bases to trimming and J lost 2 bases, with 8 bases between them. As DNA, the CDR3 is TGTGCCAGCAGCTTGGGGACGTACAACACTGAAGCTTTCTTT. Its protein product is CASSLGTYNTEAFF.

The rearrangement joins TRBV4-1 to TRBJ2-1, with D possibly called TRBD1 or TRBD2 (5 bases each). Germline V gene sequence: CDR1 MGHRA, CDR2 YSYEKL. CDR3 length: 14 amino acids. Between the trimmed V and J ends, which lost 3 bases and 6 bases, there was a span of 12 bases. In DNA form, the CDR3 reads TGCGCCAGCAGCCATACCTCCGGGACCAATGAGCAGTTCTTC. This gives the protein CASSHTSGTNEQFF.